Listed here are 24 T cell receptor beta chains from one sample, sequenced in a study of response to subunit inactivated influenza vaccine. One entry per CDR3 protein results from TCRdb running MiXCR on the RT-PCR reads. The data contain roughly 290,000 distinct CDR3 sequences, around a fifth of them singletons. Here the sequenced sample was PBMCs from blood, taken 21 months after vaccination. These receptors were collected from a man between 50 and 69 years old who received an inactivated influenza vaccine.

J is TRBJ1-5 and V is TRBV7-6, with D hard to call. Trimming stripped 5 bases from V and 1 base from J, with 12 bases between. CDR1 is SGHVS, CDR2 FNYEAQ, per germline. This CDR3 has 15 residues. Here the CDR3 DNA reads TGTGCCAGCAGCACCTTGGCGGTAAGCAATCAGCCCCAGCATTTT. Its translation: CASSTLAVSNQPQHF.

Many counts were recorded for this clonotype. The chain links TRBV11-2 to TRBJ1-5, with a tentative D call TRBD1 (6 bases). V lost 6 bases and J lost 4, with 13 bases in between. The germline CDR1 and CDR2 sequences are SGHAT and FQNNGV. The CDR3 is 14 amino acids. The CDR3 DNA follows: TGTGCCAGCAGTTTGGACAGAAATAATCAGCCCCAGCATTTT. Its protein is CASSLDRNNQPQHF.

This clonotype was seen a handful of times. The V and J genes are TRBV7-9 and TRBJ1-2; 7 nucleotides line up with TRBD1. Unmatched junction bases numbered 13, after V lost 5 bases and J lost 7 bases. The germline V gene has CDR1 SEHNR and CDR2 FQNEAQ (reference sequence). The CDR3 runs to 15 residues. The CDR3 here is CASSLNRDSRAGYTF. The CDR3 nucleotides read TGTGCCAGCAGCCTCAACCGGGACAGCAGGGCTGGCTACACCTTC.

The genes are TRBV5-1 and TRBJ2-3; 7 bases match TRBD1. Looked up from germline, CDR1 is SGHRS and CDR2 is YFSETQ. Trimming at V came to 4 bases and at J to 2 bases, leaving 13 bases not matched to a gene. The CDR3 consists of 17 residues. The chain's CDR3 is CASSRPLGQIFTDTQYF. CDR3 coding DNA: TGCGCCAGCAGCCGCCCCCTGGGACAGATTTTCACAGATACGCAGTATTTT.

This clonotype was detected a few times. The chain has TRBV27 and TRBJ2-4; D gene uncertain. There are 14 residues in the CDR3. The V gene lost 6 bases and the J gene lost 1 base, with 10 bases spanning the gap. CDR1 is MNHEY and CDR2 is SMNVEV in the germline V gene (reference sequence). The CDR3 nucleotides read TGTGCCAGCAGCCCCTTCGGCGCCAAAAACATTCAGTACTTC. Residues: CASSPFGAKNIQYF.

Here the CDR3 reads CASSSNRRGGAYNEQFF. CDR3 nucleotides: TGTGCCAGCAGTTCAAATAGGCGCGGGGGGGCGTACAATGAGCAGTTCTTC. The chain employs TRBV28 and TRBJ2-1; 9 bases are a match to TRBD2. The junction had 11 bases not matched to a gene; V was cut back by 4 bases and J by 4 bases. The germline CDR1 and CDR2 sequences are MDHEN and SYDVKM. The CDR3 runs 17 residues.

The genes are TRBV30 and TRBJ1-1, with unresolved D. This CDR3 contains 15 residues. V was cut by 3 bases and J by 1 base, with 15 bases left in between. Germline assignment: CDR1 GTSNPN and CDR2 SVGIG (reference sequence). In DNA form, the CDR3 reads TGTGCCTGGAGGCCTGAAGTGTGGCAGAACACTGAAGCTTTCTTT. As protein: CAWRPEVWQNTEAFF.

The V and J genes are TRBV9 and TRBJ2-7, with no clear D. The CDR3 is 15 amino acids. Looked up from germline, CDR1 is SGDLS and CDR2 is YYNGEE. Deletions cut 4 bases from V and 3 bases from J, with 17 bases between. The CDR3 nucleotides read TGTGCCAGCAGCTCCTCAGCTGGGCTACACTACGAGCAGTACTTC. Translated, it gives CASSSSAGLHYEQYF.

This clonotype was seen a few times. The chain is built from TRBV7-2 and TRBJ2-1; D possibly matches TRBD1 or TRBD2 (5 bases each). V lost 2 bases to trimming and J lost 1 base, with 12 bases between them. This CDR3 spans 16 amino acids. Germline V gene lookup returns CDR1 SGHTA and CDR2 FQGNSA. CDR3 sequence: CASSLQGPLSYNEQFF. In DNA, the CDR3 is TGTGCCAGCAGCTTACAGGGACCCCTGTCCTACAATGAGCAGTTCTTC.

The rearrangement uses TRBV9 and TRBJ2-3; D gene ambiguous. The CDR3 runs 17 residues. The germline V gene has CDR1 SGDLS and CDR2 YYNGEE. V was cut by 3 bases and J by 1 base, with 18 bases left in between. The CDR3 DNA is TGTGCCAGCAGCGGTCTGGCTGCCTCCCTCGGCACAGATACGCAGTATTTT. Residues: CASSGLAASLGTDTQYF.

V usage is TRBV7-9 and J usage is TRBJ2-7; D remains ambiguous. Germline V gives CDR1 SEHNR, CDR2 FQNEAQ (reference sequence). Deletions cut 3 bases from V and 2 bases from J, with 2 bases between. CDR3 length: 11 amino acids. The CDR3 coding sequence is TGTGCCAGCAGCTTCGCCTACGAGCAGTACTTC. This translates into CASSFAYEQYF.

The chain is built from TRBV24-1 and TRBJ1-1, with 7 bases lining up with TRBD1. The CDR3 spans 13 residues. V lost 1 base, J lost 11 bases, and 6 bases stayed unmatched. Germline CDR1 KGHDR, CDR2 SFDVKD. CDR3 protein: CATSDFQGQRAFF. CDR3 in DNA: TGTGCCACCAGTGATTTCCAGGGACAGCGGGCTTTCTTT.

The gene calls are TRBV20-1 and TRBJ2-3; TRBD2 matches 11 bases. J was trimmed by 2 bases and V by 5 bases; bases with no gene match: 6. The germline CDR1 and CDR2 sequences are DFQATT and SNEGSKA (reference sequence). The CDR3 is made up of 15 amino acids. CDR3 residues: CSAPPGLAATDTQYF. CDR3 sequence (DNA): TGCAGTGCTCCTCCGGGACTAGCGGCCACAGATACGCAGTATTTT.

This clonotype was recorded a few times. The gene calls are TRBV5-1 and TRBJ2-7; D call uncertain. Germline CDR1 SGHRS, CDR2 YFSETQ. CDR3 length equals 15 residues. V lost 2 bases to trimming and J lost 6 bases, with 18 bases between them. The CDR3 reads CASSLRDVSWREQYF. In nucleotides, the CDR3 is TGCGCCAGCAGCTTAAGGGATGTAAGCTGGCGCGAGCAGTACTTC.

V is TRBV20-1 and J is TRBJ2-2; TRBD2 matches at 10 bases. Germline CDR1 and CDR2: DFQATT and SNEGSKA (reference sequence). V lost 3 bases to trimming and J lost 5 bases; unmatched junction nucleotides: 9. This CDR3 is 16 amino acids long. This CDR3 reads CSARDLAGVNTGELFF. The CDR3 bases are TGCAGTGCTAGGGATCTAGCGGGAGTAAATACCGGGGAGCTGTTTTTT.

This clonotype came up a few times. This chain uses TRBV6-5 with TRBJ1-2; the match to TRBD1 covers 7 bases. The CDR3 contains 15 residues. Trimming cost V 0 bases and J 3 bases; bases outside gene matches: 4. CDR1 MNHEY and CDR2 SVGAGI come from the germline V gene. The CDR3 protein is CASSYSGDSHYGYTF. The CDR3 DNA is TGTGCCAGCAGTTACTCTGGGGACAGCCACTATGGCTACACCTTC.

This clonotype was counted a few times. The J gene is TRBJ1-6, the V gene TRBV20-1; TRBD1 might be the D (6 bases). This CDR3 is built from 17 residues. The germline V gene has CDR1 DFQATT and CDR2 SNEGSKA (reference sequence). Between the trimmed V and J ends, which lost 6 bases and 7 bases, there was a span of 25 bases. As DNA, the CDR3 is TGCAGTGCCTTACCCCCCGATACGGGACATAGGAATTCACCCCTCCACTTT. Protein: CSALPPDTGHRNSPLHF.

The chain joins TRBV28 to TRBJ2-7; D unclear. V was trimmed by 5 bases and J by 2 bases, leaving 7 bases between them. Germline assignment: CDR1 MDHEN and CDR2 SYDVKM. CDR3 length: 12 residues. The CDR3 nucleotides are TGTGCCAGCAGTCAGATAGCCTACGAGCAGTACTTC. Protein product: CASSQIAYEQYF. Combining the CDR3 with reference TRBV28 and TRBJ2-7 gives the whole variable domain DVKVTQSSRYLVKRTGEKVFLECVQDMDHENMFWYRQDPGLGLRLIYFSYDVKMKEKGDIPEGYSVSREKKERFSLILESASTNQTSMYLCASSQIAYEQYFGPGTRLTVT.

The V and J genes are TRBV20-1 and TRBJ1-1; tentative D call: TRBD1 (6 bases). V lost 6 bases to trimming and J lost 1 base, with 12 bases between them. The CDR3 contains 13 residues. The germline CDR1 and CDR2 sequences are DFQATT and SNEGSKA (reference sequence). CDR3 sequence (DNA): TGCAGTGCGCCGACAGGAGAGAACACTGAAGCTTTCTTT. This codes for CSAPTGENTEAFF.

This sequence joins TRBV29-1 and TRBJ1-1; TRBD1 is a possible D gene (6 bases). The CDR3 runs 17 residues. Germline V gene data show CDR1 as SQVTM and CDR2 as ANQGSEA. The V gene lost 3 bases and the J gene lost 4 bases, with 24 bases spanning the gap. CDR3 amino acids: CSVDPLIHRVRGTEAFF. The CDR3 nucleotides are TGCAGCGTTGACCCTTTAATTCACAGGGTGCGGGGCACTGAAGCTTTCTTT.

The chain is built from TRBV20-1 and TRBJ1-2, with 7 bases matching TRBD1. The CDR3 consists of 17 residues. Germline assignment: CDR1 DFQATT and CDR2 SNEGSKA (reference sequence). J lost 2 bases, V lost 5 bases, and 17 bases had no gene match. CDR3 in amino acids: CSAPSLLPGQINYGYTF. The CDR3 DNA follows: TGCAGTGCTCCTTCTCTATTACCGGGACAGATAAACTATGGCTACACCTTC.

The chain joins TRBV29-1 to TRBJ2-7, with TRBD2 as a possible D gene (5 bases). The ends were cut back, 6 bases at V and 0 bases at J, with 9 bases in the middle. The CDR3 totals 12 residues. The germline V gene encodes CDR1 SQVTM and CDR2 ANQGSEA. CDR3 nucleotide sequence: TGCAGCGTCGAGGGATACTCCTACGAGCAGTACTTC. Translation gives CSVEGYSYEQYF.

The gene calls are TRBV29-1 and TRBJ1-2, with a possible D match to TRBD1 (5 bases). There are 14 residues in the CDR3. V was pared by 4 bases and J by 8 bases, with 20 bases between. CDR1 and CDR2 from the germline V gene are SQVTM and ANQGSEA. The CDR3: CSVGSGMETVGYTF. CDR3 nucleotides: TGCAGCGTTGGAAGTGGGATGGAGACAGTCGGCTACACCTTC.

This sequence joins TRBV5-1 and TRBJ1-6, with D tentatively TRBD1 (5 bases). V was trimmed by 0 bases and J by 6 bases, leaving 7 bases between them. The CDR3 loop spans 14 amino acids. CDR1 and CDR2 from the germline V gene are SGHRS and YFSETQ. Here the CDR3 reads CASSLVGGNSPLHF. The CDR3, as DNA: TGCGCCAGCAGCTTGGTCGGGGGTAATTCACCCCTCCACTTT.